A single sample gave rise to the 22 T cell receptor beta chains below, sequenced in a study of T cells in women clearing cervical HPV infection. The protocol was immunoSEQ multiplex PCR, while the TCRdb copy is restricted to in-frame clones and leaves out a portion. The sample holds some 30,000 clones. Sequences were obtained from blood buffy coat. These receptors all come from a woman between 18 and 70 years old with a cervical HPV16 infection that either progressed to CIN3+ or cleared (not recorded which).

On this clone itself: The read halts 3 residues ahead of the CDR3 end, with the missing end drawn from the germline J gene. V usage is TRBV28 and J usage is TRBJ1-1, with D hard to call. CDR3 length: 11 amino acids. The germline gives CDR1 MDHEN, CDR2 SYDVKM. CDR3 DNA, as far as it was read: TGTGCCAGCACTTTTCCCCCCGGA. Translated, it gives CASTFPPG. In full, the CDR3 reads CASTFPPGAFF.

Worth noting for this clone: The observed sequence ends 3 residues before the CDR3 terminus, with the missing tail filled in from the germline J gene. The genes are TRBV20-1 and TRBJ1-5; D might be TRBD1 (5 bases). V lost 3 bases and J lost 4, with 10 bases in between. CDR1 and CDR2 (germline): DFQATT, SNEGSKA (reference sequence). The CDR3 consists of 13 residues. The CDR3: CSARGRENQPQHF. CDR3 DNA, as far as it was read: TGCAGTGCTAGGGGCAGGGAGAATCAGCCC.

Regarding this clone: From the germline J gene comes the end of the CDR3, since the read stops 3 residues before it. The chain links TRBV6-2 or TRBV6-3 to TRBJ1-5; possibly TRBD1 for D (6 bases). Germline CDR1 is MNHEY and CDR2 is SVGEGT. The CDR3 is 16 amino acids. Trimming stripped 4 bases from V and 0 bases from J, with 13 bases between. This CDR3 is CASSSGAGASNQPQHF. The sequenced CDR3 bases are TGTGCCAGCAGTTCCGGTGCGGGGGCTAGCAATCAGCCC.

About this clone itself: The sequence runs out 3 residues before the end of the CDR3; the remainder is reconstructed from the germline J gene. The J gene is TRBJ2-6, the V gene TRBV19, with D tentatively TRBD2 (7 bases). The length of the CDR3 is 18 residues. Germline CDR1 and CDR2: LNHDA and SQIVND (reference sequence). V shed 0 bases and J shed 2 bases, with 14 bases lying between them. CDR3 bases read: TGTGCCAGTAGTATAGATGAATGGGGGGGCCCTGGGGCCAACGTC. This translates into CASSIDEWGGPGANV. The complete CDR3 sequence is CASSIDEWGGPGANVLTF. Drawing the rest from reference TRBV19 and TRBJ2-6, the complete variable domain is DGGITQSPKYLFRKEGQNVTLSCEQNLNHDAMYWYRQDPGQGLRLIYYSQIVNDFQKGDIAEGYSVSREKKESFPLTVTSAQKNPTAFYLCASSIDEWGGPGANVLTFGAGSRLTVL.

Turning to this clone: The junction does not match germline at one end; this may be a read error. CDR3 DNA (partial): TGCGCCAGCAGCCAAGTCGCAGGGGGGGAAAAA. Protein product: CASSQVAGGEK. The full CDR3 protein is CASSQVAGGEKLFF. The rearrangement links TRBV4-2 to TRBJ1-4, with 7 bases identical to TRBD1. The CDR3 end lies 3 residues beyond the end of the read and is filled in from the germline J gene. There are 14 residues in the CDR3. Looked up from germline, CDR1 is LGHNA and CDR2 is YNFKEQ.

Of note for this clone: The missing CDR3 end, 3 residues past where the read stops, is filled in from the germline J gene. The rearrangement joins TRBV9 to TRBJ1-4; TRBD1 is a possible D gene (5 bases). The CDR3 runs 16 residues. Germline V gene lookup returns CDR1 SGDLS and CDR2 YYNGEE. V dropped 1 base and J dropped 3 bases, with 13 bases sitting between them. Here the CDR3 reads CASSVHHGGPNEKLFF. The sequenced CDR3 bases are TGTGCCAGCAGCGTACACCACGGGGGTCCTAATGAAAAA.

A word on this clone: The read ends 3 residues before the CDR3 terminus; that terminus is restored from the germline J gene. The V call is TRBV5-4, the J call TRBJ2-3; D remains ambiguous. This CDR3 contains 12 residues. The V end lost 4 bases, the J end lost 0 bases, and 3 bases lay between the germline ends. The germline gives CDR1 SGHNT, CDR2 YYREEE (reference sequence). The CDR3 loop reads CASSQSTDTQYF. CDR3 DNA (partial): TGTGCCAGCAGCCAGAGCACAGATACG. Full variable domain (outside the CDR3, taken from reference TRBV5-4 and TRBJ2-3): ETGVTQSPTHLIKTRGQQVTLRCSSQSGHNTVSWYQQALGQGPQFIFQYYREEENGRGNFPPRFSGLQFPNYSSELNVNALELDDSALYLCASSQSTDTQYFGPGTRLTVL.

Note on this clone: The CDR3 end is not reached by the read, which stops 3 residues before it; the germline J gene fills it in. The chain employs TRBV19 and TRBJ1-6, with TRBD1 matching 7 bases. Trimming removed 6 bases from V and 0 bases from J; junction bases left unmatched: 11. Germline V CDR1 and CDR2: LNHDA, SQIVND (reference sequence). The CDR3 extends over 18 amino acids. CDR3 amino acids: CASRRGTAASSYNSPLHF. The DNA read from the CDR3 is TGTGCCAGTAGGAGGGGGACAGCCGCGAGCTCCTATAATTCACCC.

The CDR3 bases that were read are TGTGCCAGCAAGACGGGACTAGCGCTCCACGAG. Its protein product is CASKTGLALHE. The complete CDR3 reads CASKTGLALHEQYF. The chain employs TRBV2 and TRBJ2-7; 10 bases are a match to TRBD2. The read finishes 3 residues shy of the CDR3 end, and the germline J gene is used to complete it. Germline V gene sequence: CDR1 SNHLY, CDR2 FYNNEI. After removal of 7 bases from V and 5 bases from J, the junction contained 8 bases not matched to a gene. The CDR3 has 14 amino acids. Combining the CDR3 with reference TRBV2 and TRBJ2-7 gives the whole variable domain EPEVTQTPSHQVTQMGQEVILRCVPISNHLYFYWYRQILGQKVEFLVSFYNNEISEKSEIFDDQFSVERPDGSNFTLKIRSTKLEDSAMYFCASKTGLALHEQYFGPGTRLTVT.

Note on this clone: The CDR3 extends 3 residues past the end of the read, so its final part is completed from the germline J gene. The chain recombines TRBV20-1 with TRBJ2-3; TRBD1 is a possible D gene (6 bases). The CDR3 consists of 12 residues. Per the germline V gene, CDR1 is DFQATT and CDR2 is SNEGSKA (reference sequence). Here the CDR3 reads CSAKEKGDTQYF. The CDR3 DNA, read in part, is TGCAGTGCTAAGGAGAAGGGGGACACG.

As regards this clone: The CDR3 extends 3 residues past the end of the read, so its final part is completed from the germline J gene. This sequence joins TRBV19 and TRBJ2-2; 10 positions match TRBD1. Per the germline V gene, CDR1 is LNHDA and CDR2 is SQIVND (reference sequence). J gave up 6 bases and V 6 bases, and 10 bases lay outside the gene matches. The CDR3 spans 16 residues. The CDR3 bases that were read are TGTGCCAGTAGGACAGGGGGCGCGAGGGGGGCCGGGGAG. Translated, it gives CASRTGGARGAGE. The entire CDR3 reads CASRTGGARGAGELFF.

Concerning this clone: The CDR3 goes on 3 residues after the read ends, and that part is filled in from the germline J gene. The genes are TRBV28 and TRBJ2-3; 9 bases are shared with TRBD1. Germline CDR1 MDHEN, CDR2 SYDVKM. The trim removed 3 bases at V and 8 bases at J, leaving 9 bases unmatched. The CDR3 has 15 residues. CDR3 DNA, as far as it was read: TGTGCCAGCAGTTTCACGGGACAGGGCAAGGGTACG. The encoded protein is CASSFTGQGKGT. The full CDR3 sequence reads CASSFTGQGKGTQYF.

This clone is identified as large from frequency. The read ends 3 residues shy of where the CDR3 ends; the end is completed using the germline J gene. The V call is TRBV18, the J call TRBJ2-7; 9 bases agree with TRBD1. Trimming cost V 6 bases and J 3 bases; bases outside gene matches: 9. The CDR3 loop spans 15 amino acids. Germline V CDR1 and CDR2: KGHSH, LQKENI. The CDR3 DNA, read in part, is TGTGCCAGCTCCCAATCCGGACAGGGGATCTACGAG. Translated: CASSQSGQGIYE. The full CDR3 protein reads CASSQSGQGIYEQYF.

Remarks on this clone: The read stops 3 residues short of the end of the CDR3; the missing end is completed from the germline J gene. The chain uses TRBV18 and TRBJ2-6; D is undetermined. This CDR3 has 16 residues. V gave up 0 bases and J gave up 2 bases, with 8 bases separating them. Germline CDR1 is KGHSH and CDR2 is LQKENI. The CDR3 spells CASSPPAIAGANVLTF. The CDR3 DNA, read in part, is TGTGCCAGCTCACCACCGGCCATTGCTGGGGCCAACGTC.

Notes on this clone: With the read ending 3 residues before the CDR3 end, the germline J gene is used to fill in that end. The genes are TRBV5-1 and TRBJ1-3; 9 positions agree with TRBD1. This CDR3 is 16 amino acids long. With V trimmed by 0 bases and J by 3 bases, 4 bases remained unmatched. The germline CDR1 and CDR2 sequences are SGHRS and YFSETQ. Incomplete CDR3 DNA: TGCGCCAGCAGCTTGGGGGACAGGGACTTTGGAAACACC. Protein sequence: CASSLGDRDFGNT. In full, the CDR3 is CASSLGDRDFGNTIYF.

The covered CDR3 bases are TGTGCCAGCAGTTACCTAGTCTTAGATCAGCCC. This gives the protein CASSYLVLDQP. The CDR3 as a whole reads CASSYLVLDQPQHF. The gene calls are TRBV6-2 or TRBV6-3 and TRBJ1-5; D remains unclear. The observed sequence ends 3 residues before the CDR3 terminus, with the missing tail filled in from the germline J gene. Looked up from germline, CDR1 is MNHEY and CDR2 is SVGEGT. With 2 bases removed from V and 5 bases from J, the gap between germline ends came to 10 bases. This CDR3 is built from 14 residues.

About this clone: The CDR3 end lies 3 residues beyond the end of the read and is filled in from the germline J gene. This rearrangement joins TRBV2 to TRBJ2-5, with a tentative D call TRBD2 (6 bases). Per the germline V gene, CDR1 is SNHLY and CDR2 is FYNNEI. This CDR3 is built from 13 residues. Trimming cost V 9 bases and J 2 bases, with 13 bases left between them. The CDR3 protein is CASYRDLQETQYF. The sequenced CDR3 bases are TGTGCCAGTTACCGGGACTTACAAGAGACC. Full variable domain (outside the CDR3, taken from reference TRBV2 and TRBJ2-5): EPEVTQTPSHQVTQMGQEVILRCVPISNHLYFYWYRQILGQKVEFLVSFYNNEISEKSEIFDDQFSVERPDGSNFTLKIRSTKLEDSAMYFCASYRDLQETQYFGPGTRLLVL.

Concerning this clone: Read coverage stops 3 residues before the CDR3 terminus; the germline J gene supplies the remainder. The V and J genes are TRBV12-3 or TRBV12-4 and TRBJ2-4; 8 nucleotides agree with TRBD2. The CDR3 is 13 residues long. V lost 5 bases to trimming and J lost 5 bases; unmatched junction nucleotides: 2. Incomplete CDR3 DNA: TGTGCCAGCAGTGAGGGACTAGAAAACATT. It translates to CASSEGLENI. The full CDR3 is CASSEGLENIQYF.

The DNA read from the CDR3 is TGCAGCGTTGAGGGGACAGGGTACGAG. This gives the protein CSVEGTGYE. The whole CDR3 protein reads CSVEGTGYEQYF. This sequence joins TRBV29-1 and TRBJ2-7; 9 bases map to TRBD1. Sequencing ends 3 residues short of the CDR3 end; the germline J gene provides the rest. CDR3 length equals 12 residues. Germline CDR1 is SQVTM and CDR2 is ANQGSEA. V dropped 3 bases and J dropped 4; count of bases not matched to a gene: 1.

For this clone: The read comes to an end 3 residues before the CDR3 does, leaving the germline J gene to fill in the end. J is TRBJ1-1 and V is TRBV10-3, with a tentative D call TRBD1 (5 bases). With 7 bases removed from V and 4 bases from J, the gap between germline ends came to 16 bases. Germline CDR1 ENHRY, CDR2 SYGVKD. The CDR3 loop spans 14 amino acids. The CDR3 loop is CAINPSGIGTEAFF. CDR3 DNA (partial): TGTGCCATCAACCCCTCAGGGATTGGCACTGAA.

On this clone: The read halts 3 residues ahead of the CDR3 end, with the missing end drawn from the germline J gene. The chain employs TRBV7-9 and TRBJ1-6; 8 positions match TRBD1. Losses at the gene ends were 4 bases for V and 10 bases for J; bases not matched to a gene: 3. The CDR3 loop spans 13 amino acids. Germline assignment: CDR1 SEHNR and CDR2 FQNEAQ (reference sequence). CDR3 amino acids: CASSSGGFSPLHF. The sequenced CDR3 bases are TGTGCCAGCAGCTCAGGGGGCTTCTCACCC.

This clone is medium-sized by frequency. The read terminates 3 residues ahead of where the CDR3 ends, so the germline J gene completes it. The chain links TRBV6-1 to TRBJ2-2; D is ambiguous. The CDR3 length is 15 residues. Germline V gene data show CDR1 as MNHNS and CDR2 as SASEGT. Between the trimmed V and J ends, which lost 3 bases and 3 bases, there was a span of 11 bases. The CDR3 here is CASSDEASHTGELFF. The CDR3 DNA, read in part, is TGTGCCAGCAGTGACGAGGCAAGTCACACCGGGGAG.